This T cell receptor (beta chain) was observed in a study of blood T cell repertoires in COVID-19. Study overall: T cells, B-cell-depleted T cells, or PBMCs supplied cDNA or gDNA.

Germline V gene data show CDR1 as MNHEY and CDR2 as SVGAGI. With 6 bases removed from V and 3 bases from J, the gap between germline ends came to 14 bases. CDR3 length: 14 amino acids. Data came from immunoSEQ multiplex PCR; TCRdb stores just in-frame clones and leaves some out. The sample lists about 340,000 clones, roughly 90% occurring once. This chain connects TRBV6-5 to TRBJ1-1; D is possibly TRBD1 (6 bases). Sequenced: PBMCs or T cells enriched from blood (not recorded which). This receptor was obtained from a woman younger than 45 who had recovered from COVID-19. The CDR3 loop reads CASRVQQGYTEAFF. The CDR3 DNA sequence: TGTGCCAGCAGAGTCCAACAGGGATACACTGAAGCTTTCTTT.